Reported below is one T cell receptor beta chain. Its target is not known. This sample was taken from a study of naive and memory T cell subsets. Overall study results and limits: In CD4 and CD8 cells, diversity dropped from naive through EMRA. A few larger clonotypes appeared in naive repertoires, especially CD8, possibly memory cells re-expressing CD45RA.

After the first PCR, alpha and beta chain libraries were processed separately. CMV status came from CD4+ IFNgamma after overnight CMV lysate stimulation. Cells stained for CD3, CD4, CD8, CD45RA, CD27 and viability were sorted into four CD45RA/CD27 subsets. An equimolar mix of two oligonucleotides served as the beta constant-region primer for TRBC1 and TRBC2. Nested alpha and beta constant-region primers with the SP2 primer drove four PCR rounds on ligated cDNA. Each CDR3 protein gets one entry after TCRdb re-called the UMI-ligation and nested PCR reads with MiXCR. The table records 99,000 or so distinct CDR3 sequences, 14% of them present only once. The sequenced material came from naive CD8+ T cells from blood. This TCR was recovered from a human donor in good health.

The CDR3 region is CSVERAGTVYGYTF. In DNA form, the CDR3 reads TGCAGCGTTGAAAGAGCCGGGACGGTCTATGGCTACACCTTC. The chain uses TRBV29-1 and TRBJ1-2, with a weak D call TRBD1 (5 bases). Per germline, CDR1 SQVTM and CDR2 ANQGSEA. V lost 2 bases, J lost 4 bases, and 14 bases lay in between. This CDR3 is 14 amino acids long.